This T cell receptor (beta chain) was retrieved from a study of graft-versus-host responses after intestinal transplantation. The germline CDR1 and CDR2 sequences are KGHSH and LQKENI. Trimming removed 2 bases from V and 5 bases from J; junction bases left unmatched: 9. This CDR3 region has 17 residues. Points on this clone: Its matching antigen is unknown.

Assay used: immunoSEQ multiplex PCR; TCRdb lists only in-frame clones, some missing. The sample records more than 80,000 clones, 85% to 90% being singletons. This clonotype was obtained from a human donor who received an intestinal transplant. The source was unstimulated CD4+ T cells sorted from spleen or lymph node cells, collected before intestinal transplant. This chain uses TRBV18 with TRBJ2-1; 10 positions agree with TRBD1. CDR3 amino acids: CASSPTPPGQGNNEQFF. The CDR3 bases are TGTGCCAGCTCACCAACCCCCCCGGGACAGGGGAACAATGAGCAGTTCTTC.